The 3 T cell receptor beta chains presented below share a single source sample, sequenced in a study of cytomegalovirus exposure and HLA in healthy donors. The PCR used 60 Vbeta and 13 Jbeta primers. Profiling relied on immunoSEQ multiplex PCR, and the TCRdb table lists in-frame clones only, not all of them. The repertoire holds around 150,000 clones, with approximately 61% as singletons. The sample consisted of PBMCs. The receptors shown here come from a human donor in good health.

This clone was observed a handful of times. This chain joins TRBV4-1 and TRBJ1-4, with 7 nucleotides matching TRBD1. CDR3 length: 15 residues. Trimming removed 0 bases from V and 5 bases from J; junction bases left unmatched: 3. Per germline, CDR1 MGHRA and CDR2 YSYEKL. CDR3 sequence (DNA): TGCGCCAGCAGCCAAGATAGACAGGGCAATGAAAAACTGTTTTTT. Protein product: CASSQDRQGNEKLFF.

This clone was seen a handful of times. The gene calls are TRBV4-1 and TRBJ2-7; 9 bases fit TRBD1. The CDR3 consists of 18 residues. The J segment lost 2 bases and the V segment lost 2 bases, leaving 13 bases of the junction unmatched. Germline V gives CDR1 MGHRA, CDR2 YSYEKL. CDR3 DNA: TGCGCCAGCAGCCAACCGGGACAGGGCCCCTCCCCTACCTACGAGCAGTACTTC. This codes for CASSQPGQGPSPTYEQYF.

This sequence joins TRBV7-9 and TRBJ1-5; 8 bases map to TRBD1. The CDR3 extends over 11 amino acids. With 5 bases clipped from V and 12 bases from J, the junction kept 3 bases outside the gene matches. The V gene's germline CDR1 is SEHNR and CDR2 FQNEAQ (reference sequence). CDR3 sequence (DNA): TGTGCCAGCAGCCACGGACAGGGCCAGCATTTT. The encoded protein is CASSHGQGQHF.